This T cell receptor (beta chain) stems from a study of blood T cell repertoires in COVID-19. Generated by immunoSEQ multiplex PCR, the TCRdb table keeps only in-frame clones and is missing some. The table lists hundreds of thousands of clones, roughly nine tenths of them singletons. The length of the CDR3 is 12 residues. CDR1 and CDR2 (germline): MNHEY, SMNVEV (reference sequence). The trim removed 10 bases at V and 4 bases at J, leaving 6 bases unmatched. This clonotype was obtained from a woman aged 30 to 39 with COVID-19, enrolled during active disease. The sequenced sample was peripheral blood. The gene calls are TRBV27 and TRBJ1-1; 7 bases line up with TRBD1. CDR3 DNA sequence: TGTGCCACTAAACAGGGGAGCACTGAAGCTTTCTTT. Encoded protein: CATKQGSTEAFF.